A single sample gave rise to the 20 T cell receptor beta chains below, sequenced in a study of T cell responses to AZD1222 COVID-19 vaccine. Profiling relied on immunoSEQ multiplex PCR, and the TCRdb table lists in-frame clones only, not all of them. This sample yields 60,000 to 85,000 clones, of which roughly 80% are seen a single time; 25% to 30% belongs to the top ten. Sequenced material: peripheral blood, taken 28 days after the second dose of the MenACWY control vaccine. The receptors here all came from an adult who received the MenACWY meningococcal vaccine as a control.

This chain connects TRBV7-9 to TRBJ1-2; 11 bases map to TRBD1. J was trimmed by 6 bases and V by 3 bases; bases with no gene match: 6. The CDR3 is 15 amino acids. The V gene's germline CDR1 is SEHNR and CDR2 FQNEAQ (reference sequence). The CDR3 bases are TGTGCCAGCAGCTTTTGGACAGGGGGCGTGAATGGCTACACCTTC. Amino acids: CASSFWTGGVNGYTF.

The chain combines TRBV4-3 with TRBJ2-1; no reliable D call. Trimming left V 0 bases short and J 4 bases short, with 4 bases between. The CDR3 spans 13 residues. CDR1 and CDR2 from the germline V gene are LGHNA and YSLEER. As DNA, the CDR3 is TGCGCCAGCAGCCAAGACACATACAATGAGCAGTTCTTC. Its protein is CASSQDTYNEQFF.

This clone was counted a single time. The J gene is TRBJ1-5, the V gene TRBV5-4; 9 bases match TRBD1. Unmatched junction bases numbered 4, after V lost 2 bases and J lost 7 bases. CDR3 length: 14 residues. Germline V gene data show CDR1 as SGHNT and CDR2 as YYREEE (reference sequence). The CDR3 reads CASSLQGAEQPQHF. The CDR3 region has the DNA TGTGCCAGCAGCTTACAGGGGGCAGAGCAGCCCCAGCATTTT. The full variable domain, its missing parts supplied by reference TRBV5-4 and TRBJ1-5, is ETGVTQSPTHLIKTRGQQVTLRCSSQSGHNTVSWYQQALGQGPQFIFQYYREEENGRGNFPPRFSGLQFPNYSSELNVNALELDDSALYLCASSLQGAEQPQHFGDGTRLSIL.

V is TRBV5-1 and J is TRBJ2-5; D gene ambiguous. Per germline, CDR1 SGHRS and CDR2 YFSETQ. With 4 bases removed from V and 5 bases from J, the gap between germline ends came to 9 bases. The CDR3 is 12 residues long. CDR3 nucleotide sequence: TGCGCCAGCAGCCAGCTTGGGGAGACCCAGTACTTC. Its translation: CASSQLGETQYF.

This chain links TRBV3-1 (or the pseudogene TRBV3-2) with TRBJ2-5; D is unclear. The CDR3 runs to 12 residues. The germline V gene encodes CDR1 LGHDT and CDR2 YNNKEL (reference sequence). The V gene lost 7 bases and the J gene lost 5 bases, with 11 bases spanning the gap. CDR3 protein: CASTHSGETQYF. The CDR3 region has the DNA TGTGCCAGCACCCACTCAGGCGAGACCCAGTACTTC.

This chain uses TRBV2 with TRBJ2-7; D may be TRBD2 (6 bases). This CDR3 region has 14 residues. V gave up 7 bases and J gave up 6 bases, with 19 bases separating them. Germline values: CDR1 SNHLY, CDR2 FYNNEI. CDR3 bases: TGTGCCAGCAAGGCGGGACCGGCCCGGGGCGAGCAGTACTTC. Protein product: CASKAGPARGEQYF.

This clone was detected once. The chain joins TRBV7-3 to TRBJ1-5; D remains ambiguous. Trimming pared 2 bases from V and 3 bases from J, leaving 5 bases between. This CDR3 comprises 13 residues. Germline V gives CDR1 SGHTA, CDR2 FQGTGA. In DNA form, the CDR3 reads TGTGCCAGCAGCTTAGGCCCCAATCAGCCCCAGCATTTT. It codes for CASSLGPNQPQHF.

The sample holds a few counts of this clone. CDR3 bases: TGTGGATCGGGACAGGGATCGGATTCACCCCTCCACTTT. It translates to CGSGQGSDSPLHF. The rearrangement joins TRBV10-3 to TRBJ1-6; 9 bases are shared with TRBD1. The CDR3 consists of 13 residues. Germline CDR1 ENHRY, CDR2 SYGVKD.

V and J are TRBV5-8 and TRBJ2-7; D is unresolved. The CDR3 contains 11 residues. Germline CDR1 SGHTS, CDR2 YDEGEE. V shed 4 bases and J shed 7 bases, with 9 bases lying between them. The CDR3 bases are TGTGCCAGCAGCCTCTTGGGGGAGCAGTACTTC. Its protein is CASSLLGEQYF. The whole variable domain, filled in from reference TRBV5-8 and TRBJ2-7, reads EAGVTQSPTHLIKTRGQQATLRCSPISGHTSVYWYQQALGLGLQFLLWYDEGEERNRGNFPPRFSGRQFPNYSSELNVNALELEDSALYLCASSLLGEQYFGPGTRLTVT.

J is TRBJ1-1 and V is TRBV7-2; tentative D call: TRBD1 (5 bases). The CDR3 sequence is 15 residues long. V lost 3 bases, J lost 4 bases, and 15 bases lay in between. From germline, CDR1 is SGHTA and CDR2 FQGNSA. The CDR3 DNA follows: TGTGCCAGCAGCTTCCGAGGGGCCCTTCCCACTGAAGCTTTCTTT. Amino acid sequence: CASSFRGALPTEAFF.

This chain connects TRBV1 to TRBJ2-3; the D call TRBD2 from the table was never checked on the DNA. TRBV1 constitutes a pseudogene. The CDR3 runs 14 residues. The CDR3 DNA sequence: TGCACCAGCACCGGGACTAGCGGGAGTAATGCGCAGTATTTT. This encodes CTSTGTSGSNAQYF.

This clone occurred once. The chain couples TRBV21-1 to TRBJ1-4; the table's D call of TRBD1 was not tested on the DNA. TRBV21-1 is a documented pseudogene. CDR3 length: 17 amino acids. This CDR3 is CASSKRQGRVTNEKLFF. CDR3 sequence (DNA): TGTGCCAGCAGCAAGCGACAGGGTAGGGTAACTAATGAAAAACTGTTTTTT.

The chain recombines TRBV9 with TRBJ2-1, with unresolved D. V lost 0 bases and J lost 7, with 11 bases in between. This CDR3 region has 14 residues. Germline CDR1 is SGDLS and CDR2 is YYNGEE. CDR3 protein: CASSVAWSRNEQFF. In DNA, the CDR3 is TGTGCCAGCAGCGTAGCTTGGTCGCGTAATGAGCAGTTCTTC.

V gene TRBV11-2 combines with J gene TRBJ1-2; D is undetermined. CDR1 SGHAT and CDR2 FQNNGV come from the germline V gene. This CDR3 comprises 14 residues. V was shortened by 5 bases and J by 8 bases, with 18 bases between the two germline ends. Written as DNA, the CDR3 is TGTGCCAGCAGCGAAGGGCGAGGGAAAGGCGGCTACACCTTC. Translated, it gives CASSEGRGKGGYTF.

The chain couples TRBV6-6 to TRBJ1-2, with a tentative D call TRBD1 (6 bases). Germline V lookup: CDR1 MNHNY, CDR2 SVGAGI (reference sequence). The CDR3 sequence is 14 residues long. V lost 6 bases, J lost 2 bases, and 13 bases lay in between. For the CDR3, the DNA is TGTGCCAGCAGCAGGGGACCACTCAACTATGGCTACACCTTC. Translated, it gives CASSRGPLNYGYTF.

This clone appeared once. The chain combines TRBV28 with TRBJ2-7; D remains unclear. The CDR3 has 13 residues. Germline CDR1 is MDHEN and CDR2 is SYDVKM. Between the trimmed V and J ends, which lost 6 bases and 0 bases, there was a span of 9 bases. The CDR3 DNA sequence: TGTGCCAGCAGAGTGCAGAGCTCCTACGAGCAGTACTTC. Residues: CASRVQSSYEQYF.

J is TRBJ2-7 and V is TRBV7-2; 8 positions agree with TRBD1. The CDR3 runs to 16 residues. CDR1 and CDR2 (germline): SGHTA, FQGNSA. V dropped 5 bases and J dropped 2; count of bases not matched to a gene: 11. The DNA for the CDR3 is TGTGCCAGCAGCCAAGCAGGGGGCCTGAATACCTACGAGCAGTACTTC. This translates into CASSQAGGLNTYEQYF.

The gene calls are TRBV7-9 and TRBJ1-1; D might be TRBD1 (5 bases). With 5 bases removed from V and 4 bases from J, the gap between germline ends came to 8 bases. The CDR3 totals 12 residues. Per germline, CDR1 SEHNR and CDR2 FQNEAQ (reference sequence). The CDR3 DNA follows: TGTGCCAGCAGCCCAGACAGCACTGAAGCTTTCTTT. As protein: CASSPDSTEAFF.

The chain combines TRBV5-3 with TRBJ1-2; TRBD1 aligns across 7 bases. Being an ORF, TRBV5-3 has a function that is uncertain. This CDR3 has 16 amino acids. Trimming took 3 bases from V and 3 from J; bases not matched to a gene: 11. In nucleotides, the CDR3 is TGTGCCAGAAGCTACTCATACAGGGGAGTCGACTATGGCTACACCTTC. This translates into CARSYSYRGVDYGYTF.

The DNA for the CDR3 is TGTGCCAGCAGCCCGACACTAGCCCTAAGGACAGATACGCAGTATTTT. It is translated as CASSPTLALRTDTQYF. The rearrangement links TRBV7-2 to TRBJ2-3, with a weak D call TRBD2 (6 bases). Trimming shortened V by 5 bases and J by 3 bases, and 18 bases separated the two germline ends. This CDR3 has 16 residues. The germline V gene has CDR1 SGHTA and CDR2 FQGNSA.